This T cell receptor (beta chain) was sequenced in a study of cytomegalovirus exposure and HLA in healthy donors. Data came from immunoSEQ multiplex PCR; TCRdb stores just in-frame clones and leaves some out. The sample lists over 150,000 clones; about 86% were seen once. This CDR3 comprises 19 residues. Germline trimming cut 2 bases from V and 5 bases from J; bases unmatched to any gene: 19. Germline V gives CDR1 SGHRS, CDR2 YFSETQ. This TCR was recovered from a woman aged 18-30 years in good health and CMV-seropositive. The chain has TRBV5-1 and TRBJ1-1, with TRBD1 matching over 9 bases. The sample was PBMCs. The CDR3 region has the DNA TGCGCCAGCAGCTTTGGGACAGGGTTGAGTCGGTCGGTGAGGACTGAAGCTTTCTTT. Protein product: CASSFGTGLSRSVRTEAFF.